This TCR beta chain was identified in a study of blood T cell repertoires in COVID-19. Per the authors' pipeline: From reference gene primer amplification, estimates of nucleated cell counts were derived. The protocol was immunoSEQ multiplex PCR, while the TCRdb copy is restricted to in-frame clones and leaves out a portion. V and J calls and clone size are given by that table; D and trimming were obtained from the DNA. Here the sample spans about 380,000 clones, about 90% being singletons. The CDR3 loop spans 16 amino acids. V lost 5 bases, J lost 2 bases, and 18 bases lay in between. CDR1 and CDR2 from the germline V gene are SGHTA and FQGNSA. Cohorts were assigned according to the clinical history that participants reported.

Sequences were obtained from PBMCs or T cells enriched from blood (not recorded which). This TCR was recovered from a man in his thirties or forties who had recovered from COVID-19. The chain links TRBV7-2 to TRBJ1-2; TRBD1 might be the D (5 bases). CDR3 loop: CASSLGGGYGNYGYTF. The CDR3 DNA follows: TGTGCCAGCAGCCTTGGCGGGGGGTACGGGAACTATGGCTACACCTTC.